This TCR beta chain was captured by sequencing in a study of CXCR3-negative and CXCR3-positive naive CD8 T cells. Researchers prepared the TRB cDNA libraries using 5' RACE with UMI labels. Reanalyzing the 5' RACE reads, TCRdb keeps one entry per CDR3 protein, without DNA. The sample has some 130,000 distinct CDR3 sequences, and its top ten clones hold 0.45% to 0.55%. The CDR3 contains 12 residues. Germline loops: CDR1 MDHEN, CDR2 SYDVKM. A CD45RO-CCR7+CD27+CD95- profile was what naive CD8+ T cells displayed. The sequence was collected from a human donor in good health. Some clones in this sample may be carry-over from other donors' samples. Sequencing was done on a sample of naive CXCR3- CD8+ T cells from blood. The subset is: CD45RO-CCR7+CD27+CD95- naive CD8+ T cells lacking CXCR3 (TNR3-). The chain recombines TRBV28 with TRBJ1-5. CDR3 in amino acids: CASSLRNQPQHF.